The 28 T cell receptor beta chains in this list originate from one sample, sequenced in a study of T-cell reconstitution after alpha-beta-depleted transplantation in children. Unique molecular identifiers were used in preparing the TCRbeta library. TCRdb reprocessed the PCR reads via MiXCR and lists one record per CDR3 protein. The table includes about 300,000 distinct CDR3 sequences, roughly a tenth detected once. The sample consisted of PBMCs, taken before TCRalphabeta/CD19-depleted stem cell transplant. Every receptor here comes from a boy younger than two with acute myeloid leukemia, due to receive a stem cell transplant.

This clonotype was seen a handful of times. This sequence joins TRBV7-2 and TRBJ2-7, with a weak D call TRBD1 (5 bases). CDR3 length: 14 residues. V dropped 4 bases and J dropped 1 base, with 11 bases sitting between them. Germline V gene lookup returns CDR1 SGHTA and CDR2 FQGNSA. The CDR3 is CASSSRTLSYEQYF. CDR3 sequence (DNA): TGTGCCAGCAGCTCCCGGACATTATCCTACGAGCAGTACTTC.

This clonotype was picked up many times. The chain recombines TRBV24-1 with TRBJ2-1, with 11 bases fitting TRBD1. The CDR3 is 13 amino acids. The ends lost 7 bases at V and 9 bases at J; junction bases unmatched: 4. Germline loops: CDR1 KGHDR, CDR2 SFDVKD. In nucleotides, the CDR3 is TGTGCCACCAGGGACAGGGGGCTGAGTGAGCAGTTCTTC. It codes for CATRDRGLSEQFF.

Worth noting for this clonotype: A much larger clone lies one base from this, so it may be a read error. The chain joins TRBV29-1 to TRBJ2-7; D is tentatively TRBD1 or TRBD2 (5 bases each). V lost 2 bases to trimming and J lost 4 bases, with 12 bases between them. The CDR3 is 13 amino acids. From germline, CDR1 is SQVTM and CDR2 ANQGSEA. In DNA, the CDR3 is TGCAGCGTTGAATTGGGGGTGTCGTACGAGCAGTACTTC. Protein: CSVELGVSYEQYF.

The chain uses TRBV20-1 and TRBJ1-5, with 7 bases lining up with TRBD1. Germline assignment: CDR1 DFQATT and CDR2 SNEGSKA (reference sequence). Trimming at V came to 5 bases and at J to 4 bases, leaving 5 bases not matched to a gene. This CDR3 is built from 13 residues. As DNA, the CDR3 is TGCAGTGCTCAACAGGGGATAAATCAGCCCCAGCATTTT. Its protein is CSAQQGINQPQHF.

CDR3 sequence (DNA): TGTGCCAGTAAGGGGGACAGGGGGCGGAACACCGGGGAGCTGTTTTTT. Encoded protein: CASKGDRGRNTGELFF. The chain recombines TRBV19 with TRBJ2-2; TRBD1 agrees at 12 bases. The V and J ends lost 7 bases and 1 base, in that order; junction bases with no gene match: 4. Germline loops: CDR1 LNHDA, CDR2 SQIVND (reference sequence). CDR3 length: 16 amino acids.

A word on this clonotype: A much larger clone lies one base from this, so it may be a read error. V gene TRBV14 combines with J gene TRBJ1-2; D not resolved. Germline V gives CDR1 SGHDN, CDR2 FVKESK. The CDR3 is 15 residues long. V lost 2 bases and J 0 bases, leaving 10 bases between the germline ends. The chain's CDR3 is CASSQFELPNYGYTF. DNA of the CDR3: TGTGCCAGCAGCCAATTCGAGCTTCCTAACTATGGCTACACCTTC.

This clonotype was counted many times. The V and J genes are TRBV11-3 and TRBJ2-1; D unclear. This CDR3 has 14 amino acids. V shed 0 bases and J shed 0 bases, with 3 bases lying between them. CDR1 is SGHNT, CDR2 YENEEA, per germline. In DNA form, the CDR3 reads TGTGCCAGCAGCTTAGAATCCTCCTACAATGAGCAGTTCTTC. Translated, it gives CASSLESSYNEQFF.

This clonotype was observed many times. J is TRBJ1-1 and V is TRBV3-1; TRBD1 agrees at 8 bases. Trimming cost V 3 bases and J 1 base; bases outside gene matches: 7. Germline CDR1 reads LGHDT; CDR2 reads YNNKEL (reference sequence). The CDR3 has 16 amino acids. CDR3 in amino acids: CASSHHLGTGNTEAFF. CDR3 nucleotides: TGTGCCAGCAGCCACCACCTCGGGACAGGGAACACTGAAGCTTTCTTT. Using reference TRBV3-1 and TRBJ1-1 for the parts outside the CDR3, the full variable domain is DTAVSQTPKYLVTQMGNDKSIKCEQNLGHDTMYWYKQDSKKFLKIMFSYNNKELIINETVPNRFSPKSPDKAHLNLHINSLELGDSAVYFCASSHHLGTGNTEAFFGQGTRLTVV.

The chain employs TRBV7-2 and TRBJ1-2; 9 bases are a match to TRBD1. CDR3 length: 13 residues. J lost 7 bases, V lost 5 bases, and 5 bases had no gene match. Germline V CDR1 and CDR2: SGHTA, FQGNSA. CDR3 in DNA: TGTGCCAGCAGCCGTCGACAGGGGGGTGGCTACACCTTC. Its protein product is CASSRRQGGGYTF. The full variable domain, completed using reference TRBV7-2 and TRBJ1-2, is GAGVSQSPSNKVTEKGKDVELRCDPISGHTALYWYRQSLGQGLEFLIYFQGNSAPDKSGLPSDRFSAERTGGSVSTLTIQRTQQEDSAVYLCASSRRQGGGYTFGSGTRLTVV.

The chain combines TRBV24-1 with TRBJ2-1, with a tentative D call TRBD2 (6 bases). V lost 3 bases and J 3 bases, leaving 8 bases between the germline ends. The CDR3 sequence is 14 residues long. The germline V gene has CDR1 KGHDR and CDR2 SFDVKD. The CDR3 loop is CATSDRTIYNEQFF. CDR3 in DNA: TGTGCCACCAGTGATCGGACTATCTACAATGAGCAGTTCTTC.

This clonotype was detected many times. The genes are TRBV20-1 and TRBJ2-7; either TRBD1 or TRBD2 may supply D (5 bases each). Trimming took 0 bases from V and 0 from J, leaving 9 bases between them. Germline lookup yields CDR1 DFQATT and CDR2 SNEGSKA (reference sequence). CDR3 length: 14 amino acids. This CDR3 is CSARDGGFSYEQYF. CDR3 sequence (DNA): TGCAGTGCTAGAGATGGGGGTTTCTCCTACGAGCAGTACTTC.

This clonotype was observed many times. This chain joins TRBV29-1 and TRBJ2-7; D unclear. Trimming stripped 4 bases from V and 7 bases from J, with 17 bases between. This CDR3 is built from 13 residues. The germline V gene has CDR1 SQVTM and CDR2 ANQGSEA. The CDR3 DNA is TGCAGCGTTGGCGGAACGGGTTTGAGGGAGCAGTACTTC. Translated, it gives CSVGGTGLREQYF.

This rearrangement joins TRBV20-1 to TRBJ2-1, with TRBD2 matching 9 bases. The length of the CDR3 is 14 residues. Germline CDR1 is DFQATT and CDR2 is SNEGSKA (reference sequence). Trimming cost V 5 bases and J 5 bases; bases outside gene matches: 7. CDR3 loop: CSAGTSGLNNEQFF. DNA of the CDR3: TGCAGTGCTGGAACTAGCGGGCTAAACAATGAGCAGTTCTTC.

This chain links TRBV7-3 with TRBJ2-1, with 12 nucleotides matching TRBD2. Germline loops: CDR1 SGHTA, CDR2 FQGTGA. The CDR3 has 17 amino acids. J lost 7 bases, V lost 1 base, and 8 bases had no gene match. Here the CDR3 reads CASSLRPPGTSGNEQFF. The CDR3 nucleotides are TGTGCCAGCAGCTTAAGACCGCCCGGGACTAGCGGGAATGAGCAGTTCTTC.

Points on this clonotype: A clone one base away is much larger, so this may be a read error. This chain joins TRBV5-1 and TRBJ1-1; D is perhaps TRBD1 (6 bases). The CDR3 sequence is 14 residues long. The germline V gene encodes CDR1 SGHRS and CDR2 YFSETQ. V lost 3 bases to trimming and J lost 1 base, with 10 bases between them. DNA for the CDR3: TGCGCCAGCAGCTGTGGACAGCCGAACACTGAAGCTTTCTTT. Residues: CASSCGQPNTEAFF. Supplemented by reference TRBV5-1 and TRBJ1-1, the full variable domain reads KAGVTQTPRYLIKTRGQQVTLSCSPISGHRSVSWYQQTPGQGLQFLFEYFSETQRNKGNFPGRFSGRQFSNSRSEMNVSTLELGDSALYLCASSCGQPNTEAFFGQGTRLTVV.

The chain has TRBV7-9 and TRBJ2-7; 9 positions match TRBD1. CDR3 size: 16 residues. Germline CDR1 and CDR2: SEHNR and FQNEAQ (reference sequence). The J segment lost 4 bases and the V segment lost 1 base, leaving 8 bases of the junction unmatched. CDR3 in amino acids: CASSLVAGQGTYEQYF. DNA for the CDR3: TGTGCCAGCAGCTTAGTTGCCGGACAGGGGACTTACGAGCAGTACTTC. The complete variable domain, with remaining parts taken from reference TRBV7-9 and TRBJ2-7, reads DTGVSQNPRHKITKRGQNVTFRCDPISEHNRLYWYRQTLGQGPEFLTYFQNEAQLEKSRLLSDRFSAERPKGSFSTLEIQRTEQGDSAMYLCASSLVAGQGTYEQYFGPGTRLTVT.

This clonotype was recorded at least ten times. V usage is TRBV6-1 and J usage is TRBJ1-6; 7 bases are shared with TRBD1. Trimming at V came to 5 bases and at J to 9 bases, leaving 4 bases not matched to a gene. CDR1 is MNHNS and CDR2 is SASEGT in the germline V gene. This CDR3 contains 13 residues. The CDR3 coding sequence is TGTGCCAGCAGTAAAACAGGGGTTTCACCCCTCCACTTT. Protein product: CASSKTGVSPLHF.

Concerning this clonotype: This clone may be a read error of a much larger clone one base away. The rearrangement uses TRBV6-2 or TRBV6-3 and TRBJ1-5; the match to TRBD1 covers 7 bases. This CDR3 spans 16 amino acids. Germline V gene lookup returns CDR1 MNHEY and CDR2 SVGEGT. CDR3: CASSRNRQGHNQPRHF. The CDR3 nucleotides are TGTGCCAGCAGCCGCAATAGACAGGGTCACAATCAGCCCCGGCATTTT.

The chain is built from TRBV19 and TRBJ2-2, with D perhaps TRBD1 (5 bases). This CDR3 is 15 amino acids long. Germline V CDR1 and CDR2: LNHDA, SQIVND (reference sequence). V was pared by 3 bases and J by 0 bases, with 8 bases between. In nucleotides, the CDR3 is TGTGCCAGTAGTATGGGGCAGGCGAACACCGGGGAGCTGTTTTTT. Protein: CASSMGQANTGELFF.

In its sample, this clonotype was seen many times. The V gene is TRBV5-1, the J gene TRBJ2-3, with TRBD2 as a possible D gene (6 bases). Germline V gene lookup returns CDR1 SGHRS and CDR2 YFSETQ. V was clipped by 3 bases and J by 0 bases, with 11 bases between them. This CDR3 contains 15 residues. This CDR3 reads CASSSSVASTDTQYF. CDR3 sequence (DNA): TGCGCCAGCAGCTCTAGCGTCGCTAGCACAGATACGCAGTATTTT.

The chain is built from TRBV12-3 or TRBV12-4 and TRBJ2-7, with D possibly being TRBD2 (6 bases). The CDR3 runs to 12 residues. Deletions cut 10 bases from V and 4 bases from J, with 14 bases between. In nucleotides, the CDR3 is TGTGCCAATTCGCGGGAAGTATACGAGCAGTACTTC. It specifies CANSREVYEQYF.

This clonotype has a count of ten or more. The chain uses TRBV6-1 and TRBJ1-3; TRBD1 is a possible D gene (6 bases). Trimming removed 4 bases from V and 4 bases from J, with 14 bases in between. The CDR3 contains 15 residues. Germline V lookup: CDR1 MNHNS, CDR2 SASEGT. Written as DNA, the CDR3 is TGTGCCAGCAGTGGCCCAGGGGCGGGAGGAAACACCATATATTTT. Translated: CASSGPGAGGNTIYF.

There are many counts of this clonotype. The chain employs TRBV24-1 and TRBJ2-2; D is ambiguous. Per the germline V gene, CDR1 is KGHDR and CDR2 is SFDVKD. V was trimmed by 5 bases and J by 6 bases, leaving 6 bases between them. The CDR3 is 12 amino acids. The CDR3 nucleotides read TGTGCCACCAGTGCAAGGTCCGGGGAGCTGTTTTTT. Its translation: CATSARSGELFF.

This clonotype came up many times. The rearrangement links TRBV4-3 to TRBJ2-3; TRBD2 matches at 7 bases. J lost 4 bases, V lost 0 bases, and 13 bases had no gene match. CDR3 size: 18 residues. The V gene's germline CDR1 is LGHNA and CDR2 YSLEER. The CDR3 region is CASSQDPWWEGVPDTQYF. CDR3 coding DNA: TGCGCCAGCAGCCAAGATCCCTGGTGGGAGGGAGTTCCAGATACGCAGTATTTT.

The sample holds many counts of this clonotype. The CDR3 protein is CAIRPGQSGDTQYF. The CDR3 DNA reads as TGTGCCATCAGACCGGGACAGTCCGGAGATACGCAGTATTTT. J is TRBJ2-3 and V is TRBV10-3, with TRBD1 matching 7 bases. The CDR3 loop spans 14 amino acids. Trimming took 6 bases from V and 5 from J; bases not matched to a gene: 8. Germline V gene sequence: CDR1 ENHRY, CDR2 SYGVKD.

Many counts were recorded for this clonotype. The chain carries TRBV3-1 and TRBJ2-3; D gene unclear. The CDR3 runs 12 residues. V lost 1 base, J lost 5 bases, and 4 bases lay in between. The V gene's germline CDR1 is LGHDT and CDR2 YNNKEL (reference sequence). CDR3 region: CASSQVEDTQYF. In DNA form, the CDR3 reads TGTGCCAGCAGCCAAGTCGAAGATACGCAGTATTTT.

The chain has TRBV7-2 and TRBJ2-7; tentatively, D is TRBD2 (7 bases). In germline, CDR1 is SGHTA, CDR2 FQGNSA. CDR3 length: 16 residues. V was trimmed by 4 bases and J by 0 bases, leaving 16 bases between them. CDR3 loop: CASSYGFGGPSYEQYF. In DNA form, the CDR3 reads TGTGCCAGCAGCTACGGGTTCGGGGGGCCCTCCTACGAGCAGTACTTC.

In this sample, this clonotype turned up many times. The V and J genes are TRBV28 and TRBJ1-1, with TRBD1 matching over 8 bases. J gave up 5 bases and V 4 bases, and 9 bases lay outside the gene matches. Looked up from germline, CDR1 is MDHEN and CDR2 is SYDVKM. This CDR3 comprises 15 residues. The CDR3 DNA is TGTGCCAGCAGTTACTACGGACAGGGTCTGACTGAAGCTTTCTTT. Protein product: CASSYYGQGLTEAFF.